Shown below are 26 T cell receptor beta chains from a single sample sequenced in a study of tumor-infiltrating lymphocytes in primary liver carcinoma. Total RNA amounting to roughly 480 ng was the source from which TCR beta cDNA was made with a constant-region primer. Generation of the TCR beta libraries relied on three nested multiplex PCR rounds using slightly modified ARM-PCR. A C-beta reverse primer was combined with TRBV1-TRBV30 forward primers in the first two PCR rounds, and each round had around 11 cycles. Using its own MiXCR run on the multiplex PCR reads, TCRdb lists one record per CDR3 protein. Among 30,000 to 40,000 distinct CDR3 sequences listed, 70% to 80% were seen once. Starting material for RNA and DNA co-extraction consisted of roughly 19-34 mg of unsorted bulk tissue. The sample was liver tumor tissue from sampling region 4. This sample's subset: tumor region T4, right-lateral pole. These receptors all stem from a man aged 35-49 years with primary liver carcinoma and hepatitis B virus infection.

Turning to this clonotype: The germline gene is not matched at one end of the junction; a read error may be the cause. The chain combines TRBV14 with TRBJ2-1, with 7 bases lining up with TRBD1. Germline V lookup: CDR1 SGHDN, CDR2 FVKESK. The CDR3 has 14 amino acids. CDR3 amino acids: CANSQGRASRGQLF. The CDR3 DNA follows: TGTGCCAACAGCCAAGGAAGGGCGTCAAGGGGGCAGCTCTTC.

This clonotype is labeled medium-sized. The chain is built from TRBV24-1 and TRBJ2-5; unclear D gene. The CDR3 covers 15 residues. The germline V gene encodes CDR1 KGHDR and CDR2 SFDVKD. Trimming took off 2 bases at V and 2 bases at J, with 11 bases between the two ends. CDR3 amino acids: CATSDWKGRQETQYF. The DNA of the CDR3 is TGTGCCACCAGTGATTGGAAGGGCAGGCAAGAGACCCAGTACTTC.

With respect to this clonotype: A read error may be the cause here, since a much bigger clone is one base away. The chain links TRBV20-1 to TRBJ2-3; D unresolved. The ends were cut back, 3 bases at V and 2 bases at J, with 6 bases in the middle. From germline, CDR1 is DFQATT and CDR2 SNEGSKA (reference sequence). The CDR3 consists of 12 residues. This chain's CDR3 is CSASGDTDTQYF. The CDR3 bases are TGCAGTGCTAGTGGCGACACAGATACGCAGTATTTT.

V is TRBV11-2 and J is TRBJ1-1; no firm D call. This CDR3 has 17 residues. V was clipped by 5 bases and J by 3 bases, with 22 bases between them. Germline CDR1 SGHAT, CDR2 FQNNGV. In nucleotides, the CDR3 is TGTGCCAGCAGCCCAAGGTTGGTCCGAGGGAGGCACACTGAAGCTTTCTTT. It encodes CASSPRLVRGRHTEAFF.

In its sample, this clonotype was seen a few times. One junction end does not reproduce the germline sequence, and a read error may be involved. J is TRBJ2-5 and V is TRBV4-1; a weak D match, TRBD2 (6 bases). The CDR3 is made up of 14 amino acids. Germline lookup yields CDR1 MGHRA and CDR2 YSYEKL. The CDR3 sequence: CTSSQEGRGETHYF. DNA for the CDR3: TGCACCAGCAGCCAAGAAGGGCGCGGGGAGACCCACTACTTC.

CDR3 DNA: TGTGCCAGTATTGCCGTAGCGGGATGGGTAAGCAATGAGCAGTTCTTC. Translating gives CASIAVAGWVSNEQFF. The chain recombines TRBV14 with TRBJ2-1; 8 bases are a match to TRBD2. Losses at the gene ends were 9 bases for V and 6 bases for J; bases not matched to a gene: 16. The CDR3 totals 16 residues. Germline loops: CDR1 SGHDN, CDR2 FVKESK.

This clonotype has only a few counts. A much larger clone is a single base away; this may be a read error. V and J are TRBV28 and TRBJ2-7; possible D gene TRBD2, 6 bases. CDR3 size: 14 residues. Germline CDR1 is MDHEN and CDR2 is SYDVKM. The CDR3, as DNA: TGTACCAGCAAGCCGGCGGGGTCATCCGGGGAGCAGTACTTC. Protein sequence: CTSKPAGSSGEQYF.

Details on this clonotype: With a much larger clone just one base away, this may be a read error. The CDR3 nucleotides are TGCGCCAGCAGCTTGACGGGAAGTGGCTTC. This encodes CASSLTGSGF. The chain has TRBV5-1 and TRBJ2-7; a weak D match, TRBD2 (5 bases). The CDR3 has 10 amino acids. Germline loops: CDR1 SGHRS, CDR2 YFSETQ.

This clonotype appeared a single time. CDR3 bases: TGCAGTGTTAGCGGAAACAATGAGCAGTTCTTC. Translating it yields CSVSGNNEQFF. The chain carries TRBV20-1 and TRBJ2-1, with D possibly being TRBD2 (6 bases). Trimming pared 7 bases from V and 5 bases from J, leaving 9 bases between. Germline V gene lookup returns CDR1 DFQATT and CDR2 SNEGSKA (reference sequence). The CDR3 runs 11 residues.

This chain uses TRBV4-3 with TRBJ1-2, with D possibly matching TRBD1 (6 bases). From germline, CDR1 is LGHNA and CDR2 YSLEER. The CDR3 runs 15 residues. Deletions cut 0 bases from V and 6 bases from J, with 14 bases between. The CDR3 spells CASSQEVKGDNGYTF. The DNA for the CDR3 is TGCGCCAGCAGCCAAGAGGTGAAGGGGGACAATGGCTACACCTTC.

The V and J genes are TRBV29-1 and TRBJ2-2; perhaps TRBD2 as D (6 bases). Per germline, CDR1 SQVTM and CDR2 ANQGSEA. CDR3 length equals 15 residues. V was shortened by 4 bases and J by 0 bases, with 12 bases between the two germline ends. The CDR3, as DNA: TGCAGCGTTGGGACTAACACAGCGAACACCGGGGAGCTGTTTTTT. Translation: CSVGTNTANTGELFF.

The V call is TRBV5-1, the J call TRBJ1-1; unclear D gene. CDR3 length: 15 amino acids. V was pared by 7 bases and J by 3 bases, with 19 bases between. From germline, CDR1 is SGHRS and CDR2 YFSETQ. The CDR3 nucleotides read TGCGCCAGCGGCGTAAACGGGGTGGCGGACACTGAAGCTTTCTTT. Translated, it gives CASGVNGVADTEAFF.

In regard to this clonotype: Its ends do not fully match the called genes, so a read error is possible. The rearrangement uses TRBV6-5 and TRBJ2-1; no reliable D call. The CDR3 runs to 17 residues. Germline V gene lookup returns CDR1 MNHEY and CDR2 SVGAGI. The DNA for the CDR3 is TGTGCCAGCAGTTACTACGTGGGGTGGGTGTCCTACAATGAGGAGTTCTTC. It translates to CASSYYVGWVSYNEEFF.

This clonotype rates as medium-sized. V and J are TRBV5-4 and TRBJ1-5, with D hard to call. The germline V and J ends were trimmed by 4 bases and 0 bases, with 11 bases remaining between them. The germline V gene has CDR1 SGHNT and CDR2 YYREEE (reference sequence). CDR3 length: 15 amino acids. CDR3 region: CASSRDGNSNQPQHF. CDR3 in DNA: TGTGCCAGCAGCCGCGACGGAAATAGCAATCAGCCCCAGCATTTT.

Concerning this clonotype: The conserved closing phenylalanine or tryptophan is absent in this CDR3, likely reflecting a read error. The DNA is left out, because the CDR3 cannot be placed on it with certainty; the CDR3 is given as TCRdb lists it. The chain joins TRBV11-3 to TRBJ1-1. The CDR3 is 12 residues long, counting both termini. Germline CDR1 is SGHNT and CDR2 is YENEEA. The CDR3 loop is CASSLDHTESFL.

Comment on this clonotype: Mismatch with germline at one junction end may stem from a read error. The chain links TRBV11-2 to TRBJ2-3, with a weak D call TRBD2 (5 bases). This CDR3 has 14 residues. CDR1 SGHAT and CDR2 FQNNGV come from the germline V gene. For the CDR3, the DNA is TGTGCCAGCAGCTCCCCGGGCCGGGAAGATACGAAGTATTTT. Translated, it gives CASSSPGREDTKYF.

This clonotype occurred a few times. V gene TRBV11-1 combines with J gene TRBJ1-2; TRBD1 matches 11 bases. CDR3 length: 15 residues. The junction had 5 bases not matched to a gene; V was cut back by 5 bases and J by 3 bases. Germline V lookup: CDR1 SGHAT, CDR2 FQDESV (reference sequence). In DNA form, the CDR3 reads TGTGCCAGCAGCCGGGACAGGGGGGTGCACTATGGCTACACCTTC. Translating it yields CASSRDRGVHYGYTF.

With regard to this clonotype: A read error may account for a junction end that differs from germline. CDR3 residues: CASSIGGTDTQYF. The CDR3 DNA follows: TGTGCCAGCAGCATAGGGGGCACAGATACACAGTATTTT. This sequence joins TRBV11-3 and TRBJ2-3; 7 bases agree with TRBD1. The CDR3 sequence is 13 residues long. CDR1 SGHNT and CDR2 YENEEA come from the germline V gene.

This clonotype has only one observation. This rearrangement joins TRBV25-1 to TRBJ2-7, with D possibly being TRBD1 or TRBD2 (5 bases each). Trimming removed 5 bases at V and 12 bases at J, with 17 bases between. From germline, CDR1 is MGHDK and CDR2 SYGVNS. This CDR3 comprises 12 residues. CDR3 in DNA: TGTGCCAGCAGTCCCCAGGGCTACGAGGGGTACTTC. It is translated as CASSPQGYEGYF.

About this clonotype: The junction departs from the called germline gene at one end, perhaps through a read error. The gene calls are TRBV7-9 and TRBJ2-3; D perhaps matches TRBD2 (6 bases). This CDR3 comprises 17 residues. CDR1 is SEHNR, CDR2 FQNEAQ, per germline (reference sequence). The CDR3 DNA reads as TGTGTCAGCAGCTCACAATGGAGGGCCAGGTCGGGAGATACGCAATATTTT. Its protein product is CVSSSQWRARSGDTQYF.

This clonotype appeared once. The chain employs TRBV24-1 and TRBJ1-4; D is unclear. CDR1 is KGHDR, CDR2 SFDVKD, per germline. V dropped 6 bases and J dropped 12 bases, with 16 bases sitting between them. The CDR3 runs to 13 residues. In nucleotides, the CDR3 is TGTGCCACCAGTTCTACTTCTAATGATGAACTGTTTTTT. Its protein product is CATSSTSNDELFF.

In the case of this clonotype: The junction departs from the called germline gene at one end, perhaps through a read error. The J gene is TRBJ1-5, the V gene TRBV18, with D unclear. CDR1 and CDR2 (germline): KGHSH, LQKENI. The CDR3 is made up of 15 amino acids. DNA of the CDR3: TGTGCCAGCTCACCGGGATCGGGCACACATCAGCCCCATCATTTT. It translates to CASSPGSGTHQPHHF.

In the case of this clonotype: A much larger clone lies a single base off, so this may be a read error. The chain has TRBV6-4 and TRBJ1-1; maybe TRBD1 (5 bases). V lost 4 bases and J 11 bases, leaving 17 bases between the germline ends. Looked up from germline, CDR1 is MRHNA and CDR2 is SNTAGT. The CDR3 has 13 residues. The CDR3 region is CASSGAAGGSAFF. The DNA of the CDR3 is TGTGCCAGCAGTGGCGCTGCTGGGGGGTCGGCTTTCTTT.

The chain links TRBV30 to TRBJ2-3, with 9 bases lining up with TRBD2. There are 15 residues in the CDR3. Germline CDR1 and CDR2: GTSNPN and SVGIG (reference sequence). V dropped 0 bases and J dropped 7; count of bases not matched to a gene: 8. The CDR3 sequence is CAWSVTSGRSNTQYF. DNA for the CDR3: TGTGCCTGGAGTGTCACAAGCGGGAGGTCGAATACGCAGTATTTT. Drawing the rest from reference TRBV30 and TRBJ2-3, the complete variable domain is SQTIHQWPATLVQPVGSPLSLECTVEGTSNPNLYWYRQAAGRGLQLLFYSVGIGQISSEVPQNLSASRPQDRQFILSSKKLLLSDSGFYLCAWSVTSGRSNTQYFGPGTRLTVL.

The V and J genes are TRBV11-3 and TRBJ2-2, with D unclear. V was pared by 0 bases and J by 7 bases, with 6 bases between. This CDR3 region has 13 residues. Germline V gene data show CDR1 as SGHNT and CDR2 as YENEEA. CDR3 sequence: CASSLDFNGELFF. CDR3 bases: TGTGCCAGCAGCTTAGACTTCAACGGGGAGCTGTTTTTT.

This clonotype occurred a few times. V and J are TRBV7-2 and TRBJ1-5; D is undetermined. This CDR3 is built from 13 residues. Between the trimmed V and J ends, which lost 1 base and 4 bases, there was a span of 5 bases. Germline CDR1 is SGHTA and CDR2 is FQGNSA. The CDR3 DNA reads TGTGCCAGCAGCTTAGTTCAGAATCAGCCCCAGCATTTT. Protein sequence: CASSLVQNQPQHF.